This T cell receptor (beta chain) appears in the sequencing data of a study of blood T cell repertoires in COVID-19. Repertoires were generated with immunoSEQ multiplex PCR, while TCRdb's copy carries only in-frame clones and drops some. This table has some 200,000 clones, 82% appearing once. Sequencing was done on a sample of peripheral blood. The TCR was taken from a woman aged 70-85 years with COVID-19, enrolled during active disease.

CDR3 sequence (DNA): TGTGCCAGCAGCCAAAACGGCGGGAGAATAGGAGATACGCAGTATTTT. Translating it yields CASSQNGGRIGDTQYF. V gene TRBV3-1 (or the pseudogene TRBV3-2) combines with J gene TRBJ2-3; 7 bases match TRBD2. The CDR3 has 16 amino acids. Germline V gene data show CDR1 as LGHDT and CDR2 as YNNKEL (reference sequence). With 2 bases clipped from V and 5 bases from J, the junction kept 10 bases outside the gene matches.